Detailed here is one T cell receptor (beta chain). Its antigen is unknown. This CDR3 region has 13 residues. The J segment lost 10 bases and the V segment lost 4 bases, leaving 8 bases of the junction unmatched. The germline CDR1 and CDR2 sequences are SGHDT and YYEEEE. A sample-barcoded 5' primer and a J-beta primer mix were used in a second PCR of roughly 6 to 11 cycles. Samples each returned at least 3 million CDR3-containing paired-end reads. TCRdb reanalysed the 5' RACE reads using MiXCR and keeps one entry per CDR3 protein. The data show 550,000 to 800,000 distinct CDR3 sequences, roughly 32% seen once. This entry belongs to a study of blood T cells in healthy people across ages. Overall study findings and caveats: Long-lived donors exceeded aged donors in naive CD4+ cells and diversity.

This clonotype was obtained from an elderly woman in good health. The chain joins TRBV5-6 to TRBJ1-1, with 9 bases lining up with TRBD1. Sequenced material: blood. The CDR3 region is CASSPTGQGGAFF. CDR3 nucleotide sequence: TGTGCCAGCAGCCCCACGGGACAGGGAGGAGCTTTCTTT.